This T cell receptor beta chain originates from a study of T-cell memory formation after mild COVID-19. Study information: Among the donors, TCR clusters were largely specific to each donor. Overall study findings and caveats: The main location of contracting CD4+ clones was CM and EM, and that of contracting CD8+ clones was EMRA. Day 15 to 85 contractors were CD4/CD8 balanced; later expanders leaned CD4+.

A 5'RACE reaction primed in the constant segment made cDNA libraries of TCR alpha and TCR beta, and these carried sample barcodes and UMIs. TCRdb re-called the 5' RACE reads with MiXCR, one entry per CDR3 protein. This table has about 470,000 distinct CDR3 sequences, around a sixth appearing once. With regard to this clonotype: Its antigen is not known.

Trimming removed 8 bases from V and 5 bases from J; junction bases left unmatched: 10. There are 14 residues in the CDR3. CDR1 and CDR2 from the germline V gene are SGHTA and FQGNSA. The chain is built from TRBV7-2 and TRBJ1-2, with 8 bases lining up with TRBD1. The origin of this receptor is an adult woman who had mild COVID-19 (a few samples of this study predate the infection). Cell type and time point are not known. The specimen was PBMCs or a T cell subset sorted from them (not recorded which). The CDR3 reads CASFRAGGSYGYTF. CDR3 nucleotide sequence: TGTGCCAGCTTTCGGGCAGGGGGCAGTTATGGCTACACCTTC. The complete variable domain, with remaining parts taken from reference TRBV7-2 and TRBJ1-2, reads GAGVSQSPSNKVTEKGKDVELRCDPISGHTALYWYRQSLGQGLEFLIYFQGNSAPDKSGLPSDRFSAERTGGSVSTLTIQRTQQEDSAVYLCASFRAGGSYGYTFGSGTRLTVV.